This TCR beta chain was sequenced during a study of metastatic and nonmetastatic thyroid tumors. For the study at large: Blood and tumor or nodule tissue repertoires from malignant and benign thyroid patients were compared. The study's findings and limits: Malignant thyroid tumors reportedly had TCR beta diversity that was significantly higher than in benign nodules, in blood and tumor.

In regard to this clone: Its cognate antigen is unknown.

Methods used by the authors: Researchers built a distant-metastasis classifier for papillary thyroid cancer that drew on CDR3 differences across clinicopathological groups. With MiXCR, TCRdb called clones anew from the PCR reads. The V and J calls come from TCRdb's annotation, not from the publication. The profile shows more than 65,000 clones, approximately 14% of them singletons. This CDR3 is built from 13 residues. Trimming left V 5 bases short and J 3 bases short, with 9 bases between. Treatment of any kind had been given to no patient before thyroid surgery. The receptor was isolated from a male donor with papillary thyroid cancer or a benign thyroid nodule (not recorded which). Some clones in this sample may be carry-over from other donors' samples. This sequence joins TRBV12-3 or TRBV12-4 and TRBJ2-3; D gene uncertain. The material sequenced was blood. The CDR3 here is CASSESGTDTQYF. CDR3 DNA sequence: TGTGCCAGCAGTGAGTCCGGGACAGATACGCAGTATTTT.